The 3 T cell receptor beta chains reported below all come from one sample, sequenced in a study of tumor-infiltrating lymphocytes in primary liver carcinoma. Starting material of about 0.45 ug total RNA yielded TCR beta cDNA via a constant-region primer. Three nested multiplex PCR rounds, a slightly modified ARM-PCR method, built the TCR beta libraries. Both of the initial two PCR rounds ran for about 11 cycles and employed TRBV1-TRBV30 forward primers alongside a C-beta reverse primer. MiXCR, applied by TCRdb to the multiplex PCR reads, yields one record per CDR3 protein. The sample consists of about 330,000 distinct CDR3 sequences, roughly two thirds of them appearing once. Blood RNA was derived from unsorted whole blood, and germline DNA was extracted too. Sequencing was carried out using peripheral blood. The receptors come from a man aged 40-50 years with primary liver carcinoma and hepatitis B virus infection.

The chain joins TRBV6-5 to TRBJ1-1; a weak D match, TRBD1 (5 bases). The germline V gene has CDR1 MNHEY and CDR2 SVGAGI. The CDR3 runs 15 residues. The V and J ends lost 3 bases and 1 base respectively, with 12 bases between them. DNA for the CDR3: TGTGCCAGCAGTTATTCGACAGCCACGAACACTGAAGCTTTCTTT. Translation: CASSYSTATNTEAFF.

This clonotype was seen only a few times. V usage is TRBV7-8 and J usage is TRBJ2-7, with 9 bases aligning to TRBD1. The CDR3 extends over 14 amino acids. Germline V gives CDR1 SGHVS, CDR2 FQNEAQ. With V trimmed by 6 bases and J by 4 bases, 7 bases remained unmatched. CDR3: CASRNRDRDYEQYF. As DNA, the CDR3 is TGTGCCAGCAGGAACCGGGACAGGGATTACGAGCAGTACTTC. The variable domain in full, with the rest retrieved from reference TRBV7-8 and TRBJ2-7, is GAGVSQSPRYKVAKRGQDVALRCDPISGHVSLFWYQQALGQGPEFLTYFQNEAQLDKSGLPSDRFFAERPEGSVSTLKIQRTQQEDSAVYLCASRNRDRDYEQYFGPGTRLTVT.

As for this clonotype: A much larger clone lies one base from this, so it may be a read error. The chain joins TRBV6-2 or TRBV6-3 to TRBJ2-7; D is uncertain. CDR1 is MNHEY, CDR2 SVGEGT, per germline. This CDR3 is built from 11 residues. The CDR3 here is CTSSYNHEQYF. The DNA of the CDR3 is TGTACCAGCAGTTACAACCACGAGCAGTACTTC.